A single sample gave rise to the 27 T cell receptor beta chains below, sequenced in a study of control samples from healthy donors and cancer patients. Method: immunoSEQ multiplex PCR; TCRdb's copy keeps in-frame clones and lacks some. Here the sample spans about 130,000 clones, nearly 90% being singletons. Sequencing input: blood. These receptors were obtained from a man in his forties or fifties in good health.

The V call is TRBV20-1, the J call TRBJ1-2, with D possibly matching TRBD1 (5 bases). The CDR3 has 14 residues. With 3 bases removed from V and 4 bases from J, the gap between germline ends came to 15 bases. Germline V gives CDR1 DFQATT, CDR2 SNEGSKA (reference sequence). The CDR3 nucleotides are TGCAGTGCTAGTACAATCGGGGGGACCTATGGCTACACCTTC. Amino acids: CSASTIGGTYGYTF.

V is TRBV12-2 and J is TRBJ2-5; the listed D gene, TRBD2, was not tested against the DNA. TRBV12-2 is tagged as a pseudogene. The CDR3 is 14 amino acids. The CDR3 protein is CASRSSRGRKTQYF. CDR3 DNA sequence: TGTGCAAGTCGCTCCTCCCGGGGTCGGAAGACCCAGTACTTC.

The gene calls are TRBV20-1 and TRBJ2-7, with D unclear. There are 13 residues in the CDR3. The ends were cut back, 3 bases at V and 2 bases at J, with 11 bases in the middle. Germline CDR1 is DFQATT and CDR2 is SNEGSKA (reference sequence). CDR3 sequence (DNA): TGCAGTGCTAGTACCTTTCCAACCTACGAGCAGTACTTC. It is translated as CSASTFPTYEQYF.

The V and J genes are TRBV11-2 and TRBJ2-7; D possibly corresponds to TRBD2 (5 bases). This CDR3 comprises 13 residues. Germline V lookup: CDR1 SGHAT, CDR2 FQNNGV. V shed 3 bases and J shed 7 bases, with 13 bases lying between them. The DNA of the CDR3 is TGTGCCAGCAGCTTGGTGGGGAGAGGGGAGCAGTACTTC. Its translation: CASSLVGRGEQYF.

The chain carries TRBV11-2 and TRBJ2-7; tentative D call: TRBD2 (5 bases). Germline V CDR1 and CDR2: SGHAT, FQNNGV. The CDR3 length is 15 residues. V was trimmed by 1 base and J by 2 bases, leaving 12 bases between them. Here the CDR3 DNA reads TGTGCCAGCAGCTTAGGCCTAGCCCCCACCTACGAGCAGTACTTC. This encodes CASSLGLAPTYEQYF.

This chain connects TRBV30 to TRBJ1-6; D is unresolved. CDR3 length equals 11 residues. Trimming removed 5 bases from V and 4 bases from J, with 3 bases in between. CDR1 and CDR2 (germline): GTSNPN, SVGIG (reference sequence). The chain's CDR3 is CAWEYNSPLHF. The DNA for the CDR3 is TGTGCCTGGGAATATAATTCACCCCTCCACTTT.

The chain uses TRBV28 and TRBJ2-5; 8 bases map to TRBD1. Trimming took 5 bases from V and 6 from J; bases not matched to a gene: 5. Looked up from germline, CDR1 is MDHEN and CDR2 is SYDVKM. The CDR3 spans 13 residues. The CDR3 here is CASSPRDRQTQYF. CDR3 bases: TGTGCCAGCAGTCCCCGGGACAGGCAGACCCAGTACTTC.

CDR3 coding DNA: TGCGCCAGCAGTGATCAAGCGGGTCGGACGAACACTGAAGCTTTCTTT. Translated: CASSDQAGRTNTEAFF. V is TRBV10-2 and J is TRBJ1-1; no clear D gene. Germline CDR1 is WSHSY and CDR2 is SAAADI. The CDR3 contains 16 residues. V was trimmed by 3 bases and J by 1 base, leaving 15 bases between them.

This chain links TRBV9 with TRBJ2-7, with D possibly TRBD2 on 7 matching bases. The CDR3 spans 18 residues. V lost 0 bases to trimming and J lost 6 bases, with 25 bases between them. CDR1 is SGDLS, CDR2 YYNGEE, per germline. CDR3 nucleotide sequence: TGTGCCAGCAGCGTAGGTAGCGGCGGGGGCTCGTTCGGGGGCGAGCAGTACTTC. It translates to CASSVGSGGGSFGGEQYF.

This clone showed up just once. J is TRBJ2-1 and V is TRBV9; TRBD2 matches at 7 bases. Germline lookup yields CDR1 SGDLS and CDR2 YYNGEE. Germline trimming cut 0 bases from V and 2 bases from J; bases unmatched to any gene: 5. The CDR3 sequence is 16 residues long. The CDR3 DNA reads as TGTGCCAGCAGCGTAGGGGGTAGCGGGCCCTACAATGAGCAGTTCTTC. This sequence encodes CASSVGGSGPYNEQFF.

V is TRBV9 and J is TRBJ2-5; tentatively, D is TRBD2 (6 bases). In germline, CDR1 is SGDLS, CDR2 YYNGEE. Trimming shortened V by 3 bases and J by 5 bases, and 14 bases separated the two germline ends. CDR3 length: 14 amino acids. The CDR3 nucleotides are TGTGCCAGCAGCGCGGGACCAGGGAGGGAGACCCAGTACTTC. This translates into CASSAGPGRETQYF.

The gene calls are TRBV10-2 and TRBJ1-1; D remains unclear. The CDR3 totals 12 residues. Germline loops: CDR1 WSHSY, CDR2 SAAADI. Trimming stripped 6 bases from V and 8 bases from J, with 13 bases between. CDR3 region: CASSQLSREAFF. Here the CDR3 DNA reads TGCGCCAGCAGCCAGCTCTCCCGAGAAGCTTTCTTT.

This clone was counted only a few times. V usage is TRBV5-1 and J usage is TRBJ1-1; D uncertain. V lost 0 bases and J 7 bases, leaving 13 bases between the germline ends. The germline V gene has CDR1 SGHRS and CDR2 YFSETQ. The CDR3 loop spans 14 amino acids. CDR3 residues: CASSLDWVEDEAFF. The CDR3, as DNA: TGCGCCAGCAGCTTGGATTGGGTTGAGGATGAAGCTTTCTTT.

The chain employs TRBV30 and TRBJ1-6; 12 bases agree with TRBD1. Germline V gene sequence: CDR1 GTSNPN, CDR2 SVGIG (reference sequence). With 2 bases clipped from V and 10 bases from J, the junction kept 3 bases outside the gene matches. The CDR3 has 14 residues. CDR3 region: CAWSLGQGASPLHF. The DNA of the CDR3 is TGTGCCTGGAGTTTGGGACAGGGGGCATCACCCCTCCACTTT.

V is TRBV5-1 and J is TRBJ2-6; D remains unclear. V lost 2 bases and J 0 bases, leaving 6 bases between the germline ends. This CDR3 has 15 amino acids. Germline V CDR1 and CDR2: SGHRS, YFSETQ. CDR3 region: CASSLIISGANVLTF. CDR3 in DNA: TGCGCCAGCAGCTTAATTATCTCTGGGGCCAACGTCCTGACTTTC.

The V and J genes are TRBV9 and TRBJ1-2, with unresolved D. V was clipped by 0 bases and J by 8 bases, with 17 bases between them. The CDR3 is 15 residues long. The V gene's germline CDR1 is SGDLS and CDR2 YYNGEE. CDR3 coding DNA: TGTGCCAGCAGCGTAGACATCTCGGGGTTCGACGGCTACACCTTC. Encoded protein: CASSVDISGFDGYTF.

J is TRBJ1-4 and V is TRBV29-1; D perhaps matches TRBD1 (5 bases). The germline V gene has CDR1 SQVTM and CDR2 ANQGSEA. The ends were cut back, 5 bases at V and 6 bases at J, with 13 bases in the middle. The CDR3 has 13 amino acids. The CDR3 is CSVFSGGDEKLFF. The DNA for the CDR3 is TGCAGCGTTTTTTCCGGGGGTGATGAAAAACTGTTTTTT.

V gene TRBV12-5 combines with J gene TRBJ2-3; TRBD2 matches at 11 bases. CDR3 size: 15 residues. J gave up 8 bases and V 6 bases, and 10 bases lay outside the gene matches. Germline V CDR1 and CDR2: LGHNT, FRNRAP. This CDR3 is CASGPLAGGPATQYF. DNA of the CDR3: TGTGCTAGTGGCCCTCTAGCGGGGGGCCCGGCTACGCAGTATTTT.

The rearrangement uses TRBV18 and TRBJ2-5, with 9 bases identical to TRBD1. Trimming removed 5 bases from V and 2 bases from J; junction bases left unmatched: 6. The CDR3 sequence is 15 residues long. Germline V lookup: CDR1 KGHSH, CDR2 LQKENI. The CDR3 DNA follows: TGTGCCAGCTCATGGGGACAGGGTATTCAAGAGACCCAGTACTTC. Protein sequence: CASSWGQGIQETQYF.

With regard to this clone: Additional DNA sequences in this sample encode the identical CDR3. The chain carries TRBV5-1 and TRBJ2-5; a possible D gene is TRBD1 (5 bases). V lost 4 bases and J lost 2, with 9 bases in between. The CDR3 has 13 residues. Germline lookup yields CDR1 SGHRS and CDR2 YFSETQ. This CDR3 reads CASSGAVQETQYF. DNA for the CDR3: TGCGCCAGCAGCGGGGCAGTACAAGAGACCCAGTACTTC.

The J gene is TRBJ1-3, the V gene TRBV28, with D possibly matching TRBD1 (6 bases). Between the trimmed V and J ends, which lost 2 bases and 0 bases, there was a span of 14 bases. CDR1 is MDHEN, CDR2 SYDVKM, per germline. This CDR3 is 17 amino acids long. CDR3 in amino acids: CASSLVPWTASGNTIYF. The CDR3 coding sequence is TGTGCCAGCAGTTTAGTACCCTGGACAGCCTCTGGAAACACCATATATTTT.

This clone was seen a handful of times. This chain's CDR3 is CASSQGGQLYEQYF. The CDR3 coding sequence is TGCGCCAGCAGCCAAGGAGGACAGCTCTACGAGCAGTACTTC. The genes are TRBV4-1 and TRBJ2-7; D is possibly TRBD1 (6 bases). Trimming took off 1 base at V and 3 bases at J, with 10 bases between the two ends. The CDR3 is made up of 14 amino acids. Per the germline V gene, CDR1 is MGHRA and CDR2 is YSYEKL.

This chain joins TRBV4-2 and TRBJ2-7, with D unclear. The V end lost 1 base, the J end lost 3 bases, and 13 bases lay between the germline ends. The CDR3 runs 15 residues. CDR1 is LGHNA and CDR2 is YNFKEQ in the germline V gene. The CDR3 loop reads CASSQADSSDYEQYF. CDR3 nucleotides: TGTGCCAGCAGCCAAGCAGATTCGTCGGACTACGAGCAGTACTTC.

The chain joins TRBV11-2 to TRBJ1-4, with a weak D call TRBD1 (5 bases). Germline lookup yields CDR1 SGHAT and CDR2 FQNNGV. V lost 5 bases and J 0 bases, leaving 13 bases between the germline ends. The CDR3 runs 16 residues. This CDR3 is CASSASGSATNEKLFF. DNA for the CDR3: TGTGCCAGCAGCGCGTCAGGGTCAGCAACTAATGAAAAACTGTTTTTT.

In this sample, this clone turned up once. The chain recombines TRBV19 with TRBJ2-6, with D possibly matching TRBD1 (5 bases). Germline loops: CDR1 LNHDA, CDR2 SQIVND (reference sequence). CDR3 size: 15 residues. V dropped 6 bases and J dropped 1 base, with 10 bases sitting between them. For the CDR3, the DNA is TGTGCCAGTAGGCAGGGCCTTTCTGGGGCCAACGTCCTGACTTTC. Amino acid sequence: CASRQGLSGANVLTF.

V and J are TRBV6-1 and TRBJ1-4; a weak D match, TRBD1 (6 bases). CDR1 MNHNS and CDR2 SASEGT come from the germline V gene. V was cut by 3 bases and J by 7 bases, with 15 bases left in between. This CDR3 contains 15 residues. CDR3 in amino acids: CASSDAGRGGEKLFF. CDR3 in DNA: TGTGCCAGCAGTGATGCCGGCAGGGGAGGTGAAAAACTGTTTTTT.

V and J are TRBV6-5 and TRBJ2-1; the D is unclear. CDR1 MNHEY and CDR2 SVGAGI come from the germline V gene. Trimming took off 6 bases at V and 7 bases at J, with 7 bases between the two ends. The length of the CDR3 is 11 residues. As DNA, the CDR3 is TGTGCCAGCAGCCTGGGAAATGAGCAGTTCTTC. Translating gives CASSLGNEQFF.